The sample holds a few counts of the clone carrying this T cell receptor beta chain. This entry is derived from a study of response to subunit inactivated influenza vaccine. TCRdb fed the RT-PCR reads into MiXCR, producing one record per CDR3 protein. The sample carries approximately 530,000 distinct CDR3 sequences, 7.2% recorded once. Sequencing used PBMCs from blood, obtained around 2 years after vaccination. The TCR comes from a man aged 45 to 70 who received an inactivated influenza vaccine.

Here the CDR3 reads CASSYEGVTGGHTHTLADTQYF. In nucleotides, the CDR3 is TGTGCCAGCAGTTACGAAGGGGTGACAGGAGGACACACTCACACTTTGGCAGATACGCAGTATTTT. The chain uses TRBV6-2 or TRBV6-3 and TRBJ2-3, with D possibly matching TRBD1 (6 bases). The CDR3 sequence is 22 residues long. The ends were cut back, 2 bases at V and 4 bases at J, with 34 bases in the middle. In germline, CDR1 is MNHEY, CDR2 SVGEGT.